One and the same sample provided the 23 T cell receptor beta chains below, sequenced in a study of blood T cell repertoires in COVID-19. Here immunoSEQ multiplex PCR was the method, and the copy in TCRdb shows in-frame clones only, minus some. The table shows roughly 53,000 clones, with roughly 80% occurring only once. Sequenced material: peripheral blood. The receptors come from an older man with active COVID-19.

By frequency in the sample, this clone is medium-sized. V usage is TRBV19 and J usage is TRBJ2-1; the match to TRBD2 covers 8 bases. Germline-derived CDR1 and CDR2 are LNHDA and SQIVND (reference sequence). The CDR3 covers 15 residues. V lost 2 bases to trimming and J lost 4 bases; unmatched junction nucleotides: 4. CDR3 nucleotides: TGTGCCAGTAGTATATTGGCTAGCGGGTACAATGAGCAGTTCTTC. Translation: CASSILASGYNEQFF. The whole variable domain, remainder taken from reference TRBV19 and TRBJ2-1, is DGGITQSPKYLFRKEGQNVTLSCEQNLNHDAMYWYRQDPGQGLRLIYYSQIVNDFQKGDIAEGYSVSREKKESFPLTVTSAQKNPTAFYLCASSILASGYNEQFFGPGTRLTVL.

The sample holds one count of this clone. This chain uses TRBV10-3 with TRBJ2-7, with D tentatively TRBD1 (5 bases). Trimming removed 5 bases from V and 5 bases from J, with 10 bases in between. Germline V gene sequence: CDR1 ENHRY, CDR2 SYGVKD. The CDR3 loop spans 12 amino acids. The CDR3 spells CAISPDIHEQYF. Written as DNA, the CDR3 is TGTGCCATCAGTCCGGACATACACGAGCAGTACTTC.

For the CDR3, the DNA is TGTGCCAGCAGTGGACAGGGCAACAATCAGCCCCAGCATTTT. It yields the protein CASSGQGNNQPQHF. The rearrangement uses TRBV2 and TRBJ1-5, with TRBD1 identical over 7 bases. The V gene end was trimmed by 4 bases and the J gene end by 3 bases; junction bases not matched to a gene: 3. Germline CDR1 reads SNHLY; CDR2 reads FYNNEI. The CDR3 has 14 residues.

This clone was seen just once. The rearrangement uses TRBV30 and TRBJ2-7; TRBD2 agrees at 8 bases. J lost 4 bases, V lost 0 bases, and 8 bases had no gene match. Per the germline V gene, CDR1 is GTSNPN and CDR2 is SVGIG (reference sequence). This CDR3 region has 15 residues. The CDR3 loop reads CAWSVPGSGIYEQYF. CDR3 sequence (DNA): TGTGCCTGGAGTGTACCGGGTAGCGGGATATACGAGCAGTACTTC.

In DNA form, the CDR3 reads TGTGCCAGCAGCTTGGGGGGATCCGCCTACGAGCAGTACTTC. Translation: CASSLGGSAYEQYF. This rearrangement joins TRBV7-2 to TRBJ2-7; D might be TRBD2 (6 bases). Germline assignment: CDR1 SGHTA and CDR2 FQGNSA. CDR3 length: 14 residues. V was cut by 3 bases and J by 2 bases, with 11 bases left in between.

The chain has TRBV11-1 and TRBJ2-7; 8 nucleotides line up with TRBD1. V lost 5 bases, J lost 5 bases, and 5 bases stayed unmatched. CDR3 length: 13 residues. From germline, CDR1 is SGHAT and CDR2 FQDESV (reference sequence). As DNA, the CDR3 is TGTGCCAGCAGCGTGGACAGGGACAACGAGCAGTACTTC. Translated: CASSVDRDNEQYF.

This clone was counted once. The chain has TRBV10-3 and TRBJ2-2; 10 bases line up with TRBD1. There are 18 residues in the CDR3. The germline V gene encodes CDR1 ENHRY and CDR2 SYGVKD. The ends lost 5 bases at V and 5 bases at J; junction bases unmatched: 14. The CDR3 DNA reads TGTGCCATCAGTCCAAGCCCGGGACAGGGGTTGGGGACCGGGGAGCTGTTTTTT. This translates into CAISPSPGQGLGTGELFF.

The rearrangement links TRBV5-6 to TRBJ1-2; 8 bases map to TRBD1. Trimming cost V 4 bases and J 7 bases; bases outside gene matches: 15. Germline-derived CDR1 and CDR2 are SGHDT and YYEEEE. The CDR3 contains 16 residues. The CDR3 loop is CASSPLNLRTGSGYTF. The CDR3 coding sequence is TGTGCCAGCAGCCCACTCAACCTTCGGACAGGGAGTGGCTACACCTTC. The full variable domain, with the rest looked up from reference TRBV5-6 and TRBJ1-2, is DAGVTQSPTHLIKTRGQQVTLRCSPKSGHDTVSWYQQALGQGPQFIFQYYEEEERQRGNFPDRFSGHQFPNYSSELNVNALLLGDSALYLCASSPLNLRTGSGYTFGSGTRLTVV.

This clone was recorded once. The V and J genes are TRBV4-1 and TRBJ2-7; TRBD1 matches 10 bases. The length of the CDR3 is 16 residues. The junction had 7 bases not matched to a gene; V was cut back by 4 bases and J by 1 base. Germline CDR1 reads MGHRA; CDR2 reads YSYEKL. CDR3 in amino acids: CASSLTRQGASYEQYF. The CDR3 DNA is TGCGCCAGCAGCCTTACCAGACAGGGGGCGTCCTACGAGCAGTACTTC.

CDR3 DNA: TGTGCCAGCAGCTTAGACAGGCAAAATGAGCAGTTCTTC. Translation gives CASSLDRQNEQFF. J is TRBJ2-1 and V is TRBV7-7, with D possibly TRBD1 on 5 matching bases. The ends were cut back, 1 base at V and 7 bases at J, with 8 bases in the middle. The CDR3 covers 13 residues. Germline CDR1 reads SSHAT; CDR2 reads FNYEAQ (reference sequence).

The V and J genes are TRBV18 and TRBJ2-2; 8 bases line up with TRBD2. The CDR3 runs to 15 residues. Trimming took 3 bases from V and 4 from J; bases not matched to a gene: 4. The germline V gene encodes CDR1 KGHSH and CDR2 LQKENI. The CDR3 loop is CASSPRTSSTGELFF. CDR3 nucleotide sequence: TGTGCCAGCTCACCTAGGACTAGCTCCACCGGGGAGCTGTTTTTT.

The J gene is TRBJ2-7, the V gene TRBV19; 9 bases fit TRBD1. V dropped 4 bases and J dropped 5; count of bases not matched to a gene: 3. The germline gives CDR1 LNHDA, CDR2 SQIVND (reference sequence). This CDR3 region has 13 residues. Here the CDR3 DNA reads TGTGCCAGTAGTAGGGACAGGGTGGACGAGCAGTACTTC. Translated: CASSRDRVDEQYF.

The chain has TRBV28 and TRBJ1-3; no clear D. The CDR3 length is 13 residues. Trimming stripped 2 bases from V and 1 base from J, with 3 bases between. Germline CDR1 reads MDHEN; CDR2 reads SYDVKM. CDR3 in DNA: TGTGCCAGCAGTTTACTTTCTGGAAACACCATATATTTT. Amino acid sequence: CASSLLSGNTIYF.

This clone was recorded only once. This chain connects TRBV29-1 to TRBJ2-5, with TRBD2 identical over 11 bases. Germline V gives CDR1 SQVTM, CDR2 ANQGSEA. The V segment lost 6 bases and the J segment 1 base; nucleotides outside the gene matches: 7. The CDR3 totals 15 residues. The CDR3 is CSVTWTSGFQETQYF. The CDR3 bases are TGCAGCGTCACTTGGACTAGCGGGTTCCAAGAGACCCAGTACTTC.

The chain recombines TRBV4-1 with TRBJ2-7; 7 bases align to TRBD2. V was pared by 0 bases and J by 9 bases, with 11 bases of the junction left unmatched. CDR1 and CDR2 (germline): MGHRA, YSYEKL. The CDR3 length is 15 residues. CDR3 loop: CASSQELADPTVQYF. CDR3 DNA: TGCGCCAGCAGCCAAGAGCTAGCGGACCCTACGGTGCAGTACTTC.

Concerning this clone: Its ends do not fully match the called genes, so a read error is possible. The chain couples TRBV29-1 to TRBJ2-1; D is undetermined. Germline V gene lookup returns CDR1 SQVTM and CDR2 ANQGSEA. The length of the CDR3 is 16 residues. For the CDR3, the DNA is TGCAGCGTAGAAGGATCGACGGGTCGCTCCTACAATGAGCAGTTCTTC. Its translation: CSVEGSTGRSYNEQFF.

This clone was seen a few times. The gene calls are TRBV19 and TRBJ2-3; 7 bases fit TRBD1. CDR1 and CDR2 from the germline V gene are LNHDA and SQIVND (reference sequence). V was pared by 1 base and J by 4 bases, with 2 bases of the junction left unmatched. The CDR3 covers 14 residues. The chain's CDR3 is CASSIGTGADTQYF. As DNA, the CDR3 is TGTGCCAGTAGTATAGGCACAGGGGCAGATACGCAGTATTTT.

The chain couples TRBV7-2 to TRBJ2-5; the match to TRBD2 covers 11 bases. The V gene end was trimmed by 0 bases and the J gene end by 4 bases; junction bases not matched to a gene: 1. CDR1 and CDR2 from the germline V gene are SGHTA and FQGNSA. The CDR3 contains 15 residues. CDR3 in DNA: TGTGCCAGCAGCTTAGCTAGCGGGAGGGCAGAGACCCAGTACTTC. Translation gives CASSLASGRAETQYF.

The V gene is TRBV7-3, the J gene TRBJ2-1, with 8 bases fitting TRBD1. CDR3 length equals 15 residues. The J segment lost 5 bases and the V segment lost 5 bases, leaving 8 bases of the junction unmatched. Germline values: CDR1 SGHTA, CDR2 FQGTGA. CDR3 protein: CASSPRTGINNEQFF. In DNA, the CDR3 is TGTGCCAGCAGCCCACGGACAGGGATTAACAATGAGCAGTTCTTC.

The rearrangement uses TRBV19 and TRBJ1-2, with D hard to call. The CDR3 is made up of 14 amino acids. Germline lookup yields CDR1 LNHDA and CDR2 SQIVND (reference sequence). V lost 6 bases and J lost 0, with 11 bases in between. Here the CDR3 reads CASRISGTNYGYTF. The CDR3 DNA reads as TGTGCCAGTAGGATCTCGGGTACTAACTATGGCTACACCTTC.

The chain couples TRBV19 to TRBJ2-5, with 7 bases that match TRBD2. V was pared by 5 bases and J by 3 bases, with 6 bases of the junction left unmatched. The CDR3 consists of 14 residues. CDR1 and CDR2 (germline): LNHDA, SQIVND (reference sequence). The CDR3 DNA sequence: TGTGCCAGTAGTCCTAGCGGACTGAAAGAGACCCAGTACTTC. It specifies CASSPSGLKETQYF.

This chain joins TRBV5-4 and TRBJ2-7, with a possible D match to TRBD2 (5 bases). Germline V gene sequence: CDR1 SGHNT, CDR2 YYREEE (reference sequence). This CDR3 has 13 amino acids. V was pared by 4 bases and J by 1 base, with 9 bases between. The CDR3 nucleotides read TGTGCCAGCAGCGGACTCGGGTCCTACGAGCAGTACTTC. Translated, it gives CASSGLGSYEQYF.

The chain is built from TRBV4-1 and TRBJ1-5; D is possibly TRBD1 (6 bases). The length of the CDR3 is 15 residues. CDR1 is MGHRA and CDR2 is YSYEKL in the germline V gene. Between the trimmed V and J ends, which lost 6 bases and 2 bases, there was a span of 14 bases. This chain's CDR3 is CASSYREGGNQPQHF. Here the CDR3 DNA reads TGCGCCAGCAGTTACAGGGAGGGGGGCAATCAGCCCCAGCATTTT.